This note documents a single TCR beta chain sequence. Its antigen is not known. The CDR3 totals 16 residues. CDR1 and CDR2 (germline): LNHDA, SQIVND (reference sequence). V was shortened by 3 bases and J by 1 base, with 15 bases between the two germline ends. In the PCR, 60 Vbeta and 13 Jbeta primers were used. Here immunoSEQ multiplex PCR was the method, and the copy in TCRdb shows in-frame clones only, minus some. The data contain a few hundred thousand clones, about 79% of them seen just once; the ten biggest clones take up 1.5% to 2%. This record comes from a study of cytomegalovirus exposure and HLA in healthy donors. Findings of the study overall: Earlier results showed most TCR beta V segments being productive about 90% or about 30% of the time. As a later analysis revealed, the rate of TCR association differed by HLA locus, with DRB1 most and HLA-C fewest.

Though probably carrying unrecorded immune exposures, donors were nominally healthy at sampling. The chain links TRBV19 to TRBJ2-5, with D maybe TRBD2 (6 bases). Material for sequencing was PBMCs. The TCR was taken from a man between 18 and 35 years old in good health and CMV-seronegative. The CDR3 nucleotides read TGTGCCAGTAGTATGGAAGGGACTCGGCTCCAAGAGACCCAGTACTTC. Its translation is CASSMEGTRLQETQYF.